Below, 8 T cell receptor beta chains from the same sample are listed, as sequenced in a study of blood T cell repertoires in COVID-19 (dated by TCRdb to the early 2020s). Library generation was performed with the immunoSEQ multiplex PCR assay. This immuneACCESS table, as held by TCRdb, lists in-frame sequences with V and J called but not all clones. Of the missing ones, under half trace to an unresolved V gene in checked studies; the others have no known cause. For this sample the table gives 150,000 to 200,000 clones, of which around 88% were detected only once. Of the sample, about 5% is held by the ten largest clones. Sequenced: peripheral blood. Every receptor here comes from a human donor in a cohort sampled during active COVID-19.

The chain employs TRBV2 and TRBJ2-5; 12 bases are a match to TRBD2. Germline V gene data show CDR1 as SNHLY and CDR2 as FYNNEI. CDR3 size: 18 residues. J gave up 0 bases and V 7 bases, and 12 bases lay outside the gene matches. The CDR3 DNA reads as TGTGCCAGCATTCTTGGAACTAGCGGGGGGCCATACCAAGAGACCCAGTACTTC. Protein sequence: CASILGTSGGPYQETQYF.

The chain recombines TRBV6-5 with TRBJ1-1; the D is unclear. Per the germline V gene, CDR1 is MNHEY and CDR2 is SVGAGI. Trimming took off 6 bases at V and 1 base at J, with 12 bases between the two ends. The CDR3 is 14 residues long. This CDR3 reads CASSRPGRNTEAFF. DNA of the CDR3: TGTGCCAGCAGCCGACCGGGGAGGAACACTGAAGCTTTCTTT.

Here the CDR3 DNA reads TGTGCCAGCTCCCGGCGACAGGGCACCACAGATACGCAGTATTTT. Its translation: CASSRRQGTTDTQYF. The rearrangement links TRBV18 to TRBJ2-3; 7 bases match TRBD1. V lost 6 bases to trimming and J lost 2 bases; unmatched junction nucleotides: 8. CDR1 and CDR2 (germline): KGHSH, LQKENI. The CDR3 runs to 15 residues.

The chain employs TRBV28 and TRBJ1-4, with D perhaps matching TRBD1 (5 bases). CDR1 is MDHEN and CDR2 is SYDVKM in the germline V gene. Trimming took off 2 bases at V and 8 bases at J, with 12 bases between the two ends. This CDR3 has 14 residues. The CDR3 sequence: CASSLGGGWEKLFF. As DNA, the CDR3 is TGTGCCAGCAGTTTAGGGGGGGGTTGGGAAAAACTGTTTTTT.

Details on this clone: Other nucleotide sequences in the sample specify the same CDR3. The chain couples TRBV30 to TRBJ1-5, with unresolved D. This CDR3 region has 15 residues. The V and J ends lost 0 bases and 3 bases respectively, with 12 bases between them. Germline V gene data show CDR1 as GTSNPN and CDR2 as SVGIG (reference sequence). CDR3 amino acids: CAWSVVGGSNQPQHF. The CDR3 nucleotides read TGTGCCTGGAGTGTGGTAGGAGGGTCCAATCAGCCCCAGCATTTT.

Only one count was recorded for this clone. This chain connects TRBV6-6 to TRBJ2-7; 9 positions agree with TRBD1. There are 20 residues in the CDR3. The ends lost 5 bases at V and 1 base at J; junction bases unmatched: 21. Germline V CDR1 and CDR2: MNHNY, SVGAGI (reference sequence). In DNA, the CDR3 is TGTGCCAGCAGTCCCGAATCAATGCGGCTACGTGACAGGGGGTCCTACGAGCAGTACTTC. Its protein product is CASSPESMRLRDRGSYEQYF.

J is TRBJ2-6 and V is TRBV4-1; 8 nucleotides line up with TRBD1. This CDR3 is built from 17 residues. The germline V gene encodes CDR1 MGHRA and CDR2 YSYEKL. The junction had 5 bases not matched to a gene; V was cut back by 4 bases and J by 0 bases. The chain's CDR3 is CASSLRQGLSGANVLTF. CDR3 DNA sequence: TGCGCCAGCAGCCTTAGACAGGGGCTCTCTGGGGCCAACGTCCTGACTTTC.

This chain joins TRBV2 and TRBJ2-1; tentatively, D is TRBD1 (6 bases). Germline V gives CDR1 SNHLY, CDR2 FYNNEI. The ends were cut back, 7 bases at V and 5 bases at J, with 12 bases in the middle. This CDR3 spans 13 amino acids. The CDR3 DNA sequence: TGTGCCAGCAATCGCAGGGGAAACAATGAGCAGTTCTTC. This encodes CASNRRGNNEQFF.